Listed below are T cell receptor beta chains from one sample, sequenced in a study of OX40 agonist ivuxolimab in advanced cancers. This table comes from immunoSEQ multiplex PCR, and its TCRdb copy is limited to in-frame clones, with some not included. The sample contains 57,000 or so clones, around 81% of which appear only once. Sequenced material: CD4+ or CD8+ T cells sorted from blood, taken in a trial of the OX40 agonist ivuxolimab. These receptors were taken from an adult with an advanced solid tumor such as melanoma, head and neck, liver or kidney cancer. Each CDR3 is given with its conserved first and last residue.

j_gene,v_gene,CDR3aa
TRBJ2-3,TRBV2,CAIREGSSDTQYF
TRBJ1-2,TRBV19,CASQVADYGYTF
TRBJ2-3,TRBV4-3,CASSRDWGPGVSDTQYF
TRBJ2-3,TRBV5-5,CASSLESGGHTQYF
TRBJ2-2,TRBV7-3,CASSLTPRVGTGELFF
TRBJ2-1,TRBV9,CASSAPRSNEQFF
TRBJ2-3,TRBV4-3,CASSQGRVGATQYF
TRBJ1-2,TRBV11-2,CASSLEWTVGGYTF
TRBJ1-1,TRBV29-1,CSVAMPTFGVSTEAFF
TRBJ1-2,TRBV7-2,CASSHTERYGYTF
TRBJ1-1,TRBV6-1,CASSEQVGARMNTEAFF
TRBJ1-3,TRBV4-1,CASSREGVVLRGNTIYF
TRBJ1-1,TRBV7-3,CASSWTVNTEAFF
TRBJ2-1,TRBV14,CASSQDRGGNNEQFF
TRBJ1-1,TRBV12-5,CASGWPGFGGRANTEAFF
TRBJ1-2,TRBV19,CATLGQGSYYGYTF
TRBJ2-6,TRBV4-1,CASSQGGRTGFETSGANVLTF
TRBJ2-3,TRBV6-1,CASRELPDTQYF
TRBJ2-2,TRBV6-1,CASSDTGRGYTGELFF
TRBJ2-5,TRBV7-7,CASSLAGLDQETQYF